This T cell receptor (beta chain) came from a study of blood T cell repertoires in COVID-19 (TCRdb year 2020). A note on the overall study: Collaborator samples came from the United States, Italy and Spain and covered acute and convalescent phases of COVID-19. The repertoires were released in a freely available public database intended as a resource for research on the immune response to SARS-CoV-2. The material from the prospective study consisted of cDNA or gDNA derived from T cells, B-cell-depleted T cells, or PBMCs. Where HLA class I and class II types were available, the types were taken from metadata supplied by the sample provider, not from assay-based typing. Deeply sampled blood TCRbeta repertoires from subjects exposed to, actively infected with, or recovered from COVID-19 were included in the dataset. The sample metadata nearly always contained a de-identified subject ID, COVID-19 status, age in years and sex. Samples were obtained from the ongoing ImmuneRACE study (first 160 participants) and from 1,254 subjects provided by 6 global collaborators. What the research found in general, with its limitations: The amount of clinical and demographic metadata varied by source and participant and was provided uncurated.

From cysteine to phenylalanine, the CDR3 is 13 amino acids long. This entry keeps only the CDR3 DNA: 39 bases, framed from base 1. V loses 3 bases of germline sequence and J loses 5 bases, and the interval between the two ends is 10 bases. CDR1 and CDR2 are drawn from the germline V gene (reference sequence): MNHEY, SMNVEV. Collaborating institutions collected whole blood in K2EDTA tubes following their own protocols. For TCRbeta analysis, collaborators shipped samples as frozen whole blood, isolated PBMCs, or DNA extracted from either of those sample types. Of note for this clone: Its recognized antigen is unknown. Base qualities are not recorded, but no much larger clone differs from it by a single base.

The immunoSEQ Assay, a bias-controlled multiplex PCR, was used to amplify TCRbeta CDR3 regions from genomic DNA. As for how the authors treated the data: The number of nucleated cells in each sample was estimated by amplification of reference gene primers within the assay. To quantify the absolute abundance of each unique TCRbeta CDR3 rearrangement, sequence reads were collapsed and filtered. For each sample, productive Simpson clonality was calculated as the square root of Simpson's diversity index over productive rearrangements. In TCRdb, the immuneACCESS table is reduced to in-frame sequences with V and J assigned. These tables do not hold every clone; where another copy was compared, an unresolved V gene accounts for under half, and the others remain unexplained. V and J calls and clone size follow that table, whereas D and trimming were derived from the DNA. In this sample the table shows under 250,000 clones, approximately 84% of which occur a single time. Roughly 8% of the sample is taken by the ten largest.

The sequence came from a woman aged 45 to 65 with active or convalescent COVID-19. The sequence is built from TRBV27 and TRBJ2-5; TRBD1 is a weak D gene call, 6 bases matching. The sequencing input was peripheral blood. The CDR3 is CASSFTGLETQYF. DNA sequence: TGTGCCAGCAGTTTTACAGGGCTGGAGACCCAGTACTTC.